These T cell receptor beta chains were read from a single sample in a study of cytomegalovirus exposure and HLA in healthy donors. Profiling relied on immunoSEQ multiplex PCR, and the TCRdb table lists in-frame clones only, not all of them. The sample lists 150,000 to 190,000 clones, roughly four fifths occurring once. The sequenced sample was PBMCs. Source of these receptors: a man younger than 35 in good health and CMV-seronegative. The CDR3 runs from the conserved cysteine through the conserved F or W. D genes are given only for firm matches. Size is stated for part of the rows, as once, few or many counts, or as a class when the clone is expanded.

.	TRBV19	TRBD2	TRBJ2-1	TGTGCCAGTAGTATTTCGCTAGCGGTCTACAATGAGCAGTTCTTC	CASSISLAVYNEQFF
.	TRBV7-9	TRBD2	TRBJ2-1	TGTGCCAGCAGCTCCAATCCTAGCGGGAGCTCCTACAATGAGCAGTTCTTC	CASSSNPSGSSYNEQFF
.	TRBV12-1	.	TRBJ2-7	TGTGCCAGCAGCTTGGCTAGCTGCAACGAGCAGTACTTC	CASSLASCNEQYF
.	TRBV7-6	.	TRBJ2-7	TGTGCCAGCAGCTCTGGGACTCAAACCGGGGCCTACGAGCAGTACTTC	CASSSGTQTGAYEQYF
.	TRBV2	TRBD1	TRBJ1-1	TGTGCCAGTGGGGCATCGCGGGACAGAAGGACTGAAGCTTTCTTT	CASGASRDRRTEAFF
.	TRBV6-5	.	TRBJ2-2	TGTGCCAGCAGTTTGGCAGGGTCGAACACCGGGGAGCTGTTTTTT	CASSLAGSNTGELFF
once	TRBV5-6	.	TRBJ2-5	TGTGCCAGCACCCCAAGCACAGGCCGACAAGAGACCCAGTACTTC	CASTPSTGRQETQYF
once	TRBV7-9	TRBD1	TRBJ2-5	TGTGCCAGCAGCTTCCCGCCGGGACAGCCTAAAGAGACCCAGTACTTC	CASSFPPGQPKETQYF
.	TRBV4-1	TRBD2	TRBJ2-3	TGCGCCACCCGGCGGGGGAGATCAGATACGCAGTATTTT	CATRRGRSDTQYF
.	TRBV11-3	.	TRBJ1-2	TGTGCCAGCAGCCTTCTAGGGGGGGCGGAGGGCTACACCTTC	CASSLLGGAEGYTF
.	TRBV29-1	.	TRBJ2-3	TGCAGCGTTTTCGGAGATACGCAGTATTTT	CSVFGDTQYF
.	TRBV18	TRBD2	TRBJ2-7	TGTGCCAGCTCACCACAGAGCGGGAGGGCAGGCGAGCAGTACTTC	CASSPQSGRAGEQYF
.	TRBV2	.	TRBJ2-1	TGTGCCAGCACCGGGGGAAGCAAGGAGCAGTTCTTC	CASTGGSKEQFF
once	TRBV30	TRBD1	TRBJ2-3	TGTGCCTGGGGGACAGGGGGCGCCGATACGCAGTATTTT	CAWGTGGADTQYF
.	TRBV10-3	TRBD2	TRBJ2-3	TGTGCCAGCCGGGGACTAGCGGGAGATACGCAGTATTTT	CASRGLAGDTQYF
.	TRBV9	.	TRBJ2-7	TGTGCCAGCAGCCCCGAACCCCAACTTCCCTACGAGCAGTACTTC	CASSPEPQLPYEQYF
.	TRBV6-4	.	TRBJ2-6	TGTGCCAGTCATCCCGGAGCTGGGGCCAACGTCCTGACTTTC	CASHPGAGANVLTF
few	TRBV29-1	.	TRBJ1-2	TGCAGCGTACAAATTCTAGACGGCCAGGGCTACACCTTC	CSVQILDGQGYTF
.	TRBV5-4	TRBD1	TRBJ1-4	TGTGCCAGCAGCTCCCCCGGGACAGGGGGTGAAAAACTGTTTTTT	CASSSPGTGGEKLFF
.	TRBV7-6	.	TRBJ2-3	TGTGCCAGCAGCTTATCCCCGTTCCGCACAGATACGCAGTATTTT	CASSLSPFRTDTQYF
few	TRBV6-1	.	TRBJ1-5	TGTGCCAGCAGTGGAGGGCCGGGCAGCAATCAGCCCCAGCATTTT	CASSGGPGSNQPQHF
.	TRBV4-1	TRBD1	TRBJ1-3	TGCGCCAGCAGCCCTTCAGGGACAGGATACACCATATATTTT	CASSPSGTGYTIYF
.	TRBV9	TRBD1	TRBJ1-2	TGTGCCAGCAGCGTCTCCGGACAGGTCCTCTCGGGCTACACCTTC	CASSVSGQVLSGYTF
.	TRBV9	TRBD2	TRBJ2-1	TGTGCCAGCAGCGTAACCAGCGGGAATTACAATGAGCAGTTCTTC	CASSVTSGNYNEQFF
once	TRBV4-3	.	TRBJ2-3	TGCGCCAGCAGCCAAGATCCGTTGGTACAGGGCCCAGATACGCAGTATTTT	CASSQDPLVQGPDTQYF
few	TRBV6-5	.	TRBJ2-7	TGTGCCAGCAGTACCGGACAAGCCCTTTACGAGCAGTACTTC	CASSTGQALYEQYF
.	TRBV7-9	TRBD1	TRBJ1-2	TGTGCCAGCAGCCCACGGACAGGGAACGGCTACACCTTC	CASSPRTGNGYTF
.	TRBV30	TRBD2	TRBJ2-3	TGTGCCTGGACACTAGCGGGAGGAGATACGCAGTATTTT	CAWTLAGGDTQYF
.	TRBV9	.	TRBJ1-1	TGTGCCAGCAGCGTAGCTGGGGGGGACGGTAACACTGAAGCTTTCTTT	CASSVAGGDGNTEAFF
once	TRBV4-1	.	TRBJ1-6	TGCGCCAGCAGCCAAGACAGGGGTAATTCACCCCTCCACTTT	CASSQDRGNSPLHF
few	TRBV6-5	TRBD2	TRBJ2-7	TGTGCCAGCAGGGGACTAGCGGGAGGGCCCGGCGAGCAGTACTTC	CASRGLAGGPGEQYF
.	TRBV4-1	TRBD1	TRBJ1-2	TGCGCCAGCAGCCCGGGACAGCTTAACTATGGCTACACCTTC	CASSPGQLNYGYTF
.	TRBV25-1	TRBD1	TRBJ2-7	TGTGCCAGCAGTGAACCTGGGACAGCTTCCTACGAGCAGTACTTC	CASSEPGTASYEQYF
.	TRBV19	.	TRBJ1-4	TGTGCCAGTAGCCGGACACCTCCTAATGAAAAACTGTTTTTT	CASSRTPPNEKLFF
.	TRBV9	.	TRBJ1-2	TGTGCCAGCCAAACGGACAGTCTTAGCGGCTACACCTTC	CASQTDSLSGYTF
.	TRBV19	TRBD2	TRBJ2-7	TGTGCCAGTACCCCCAGGACTAGAGGGGATTCCTACGAGCAGTACTTC	CASTPRTRGDSYEQYF
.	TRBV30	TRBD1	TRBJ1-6	TGTGCCTGGAGGCTCCCGGACAGGGATAATTCACCCCTCCACTTT	CAWRLPDRDNSPLHF
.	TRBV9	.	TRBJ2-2	TGTGCCAGCAGCGTAGCTAGCAGCCACACCGGGGAGCTGTTTTTT	CASSVASSHTGELFF
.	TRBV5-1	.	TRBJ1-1	TGCGCCAGCAGCCCCCGGGGTAGGGAGGCTTTCTTT	CASSPRGREAFF
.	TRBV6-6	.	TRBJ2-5	TGTGCCAGCAGCCTCGCGGGGACCCAGTACTTC	CASSLAGTQYF
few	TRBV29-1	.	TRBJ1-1	TGCAGCGTTGTGTCGCCAGGCATGAACACTGAAGCTTTCTTT	CSVVSPGMNTEAFF
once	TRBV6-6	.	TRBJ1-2	TGTGCCAGCAGTTGCACAGGGAGAGGAGTGGGCTATGGCTACACCTTC	CASSCTGRGVGYGYTF
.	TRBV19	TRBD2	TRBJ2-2	TGTGCCAGTAGTATAGAGGTCCTAGCGGAGGATACCGGGGAGCTGTTTTTT	CASSIEVLAEDTGELFF
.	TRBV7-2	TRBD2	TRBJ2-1	TGTGCCAGCAGCTTAGGACTAGCGGGAGCGGGGGAGCAGTTCTTC	CASSLGLAGAGEQFF
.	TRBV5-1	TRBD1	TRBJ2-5	TGCGCCAGCAGCTCTCTGGACAGGGGATATGAGCAGTACTTC	CASSSLDRGYEQYF
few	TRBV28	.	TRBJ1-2	TGTGCCAGCACCTCTTGGGGGCTGGGGGATGGCTACACCTTC	CASTSWGLGDGYTF
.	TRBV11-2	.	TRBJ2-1	TGTGCCAGCAGCTTGGGCTTCTACAATGAGCAGTTCTTC	CASSLGFYNEQFF
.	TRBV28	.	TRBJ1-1	TGTGCCAGCAGTTTATCTCGGGGTGCCACTGAAGCTTTCTTT	CASSLSRGATEAFF